The source of this TCR beta chain is a study of T-cell reconstitution after alpha-beta-depleted transplantation in children. The library targeted TCRbeta and was prepared with unique molecular identifiers. TCRdb analysed the PCR reads with MiXCR anew, one entry per CDR3 protein. The table includes 200,000 to 250,000 distinct CDR3 sequences, under 8.5% detected once. This clonotype was seen only a few times. Trimming pared 6 bases from V and 0 bases from J, leaving 11 bases between. The CDR3 length is 15 residues. This TCR was sampled from a male patient under 10 years old who had a stem cell transplant for acute myeloid leukemia, so the T cells may come from the graft donor. The chain links TRBV12-3 or TRBV12-4 to TRBJ1-4; D remains ambiguous. The starting material was PBMCs, mostly from graft donor cells, obtained 360 days after TCRalphabeta/CD19-depleted stem cell transplant. CDR3 region: CASRPRRTTNEKLFF. The DNA of the CDR3 is TGTGCCAGCAGGCCCAGGCGAACAACTAATGAAAAACTGTTTTTT.